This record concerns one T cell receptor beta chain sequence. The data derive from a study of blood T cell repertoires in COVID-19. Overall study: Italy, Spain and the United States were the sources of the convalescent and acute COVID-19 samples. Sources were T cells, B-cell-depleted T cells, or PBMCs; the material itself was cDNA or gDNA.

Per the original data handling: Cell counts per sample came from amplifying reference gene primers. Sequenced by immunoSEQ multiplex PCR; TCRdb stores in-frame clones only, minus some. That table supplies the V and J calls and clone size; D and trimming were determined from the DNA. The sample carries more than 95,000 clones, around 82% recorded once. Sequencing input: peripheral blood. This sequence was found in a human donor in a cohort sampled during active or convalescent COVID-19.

The CDR3 DNA follows: TGTGCCACCAGCGGAAACAGGGCGATTAAGAACACTGAAGCTTTCTTT. Its translation: CATSGNRAIKNTEAFF. The chain recombines TRBV15 with TRBJ1-1; weak D call: TRBD1 (6 bases). The CDR3 covers 16 residues. V lost 5 bases and J 1 base, leaving 17 bases between the germline ends. Germline CDR1 and CDR2: LNHNV and YYDKDF (reference sequence).